This TCR beta chain is drawn from a study of cytomegalovirus exposure and HLA in healthy donors. The study, taken as a whole, reports: It was taken for granted in presence/absence analyses that sequencing depth across donors was roughly uniform. V- and J-gene trimming of TCR beta was linked (in a later analysis) to a missense DCLRE1C variant.

This CDR3 is built from 15 residues. J was trimmed by 8 bases and V by 4 bases; bases with no gene match: 10. Germline V gene sequence: CDR1 SGHNT, CDR2 YYREEE (reference sequence). This clone showed up just a few times. What it binds is unknown. The PCR used 60 Vbeta and 13 Jbeta primers. TCRdb's copy holds only in-frame clones and misses some; the assay was immunoSEQ multiplex PCR. The sample consists of about 160,000 clones, about four fifths of them appearing once. The sequencing sample was made of PBMCs. This receptor was obtained from a man aged 50 or older in good health and CMV-seropositive. The chain recombines TRBV5-4 with TRBJ2-2; 8 bases match TRBD2. The CDR3 bases are TGTGCCAGCAGCCCGACGACTAGCGATACGGGGGAGCTGTTTTTT. As protein: CASSPTTSDTGELFF.